This note documents a single T cell receptor beta chain sequence. What it binds is unknown. This sample is part of a study of T cell responses to AZD1222 COVID-19 vaccine. Overall study: Timing groups of about 4 and about 12 weeks for second doses were pooled. General study points: The donor cohort was predominantly white British with a female majority, and clonal diversity may have been underestimated. Spike-specific TCR breadth and depth went up after people got two AZD1222 doses. At study baseline, merely roughly 6 AZD1222 recipients were seropositive.

Produced via immunoSEQ multiplex PCR; TCRdb's table is partial and in-frame only. The table has about 150,000 clones, roughly 92% seen once; the top ten hold 1.6%. There are 14 residues in the CDR3. V lost 5 bases and J lost 6, with 13 bases in between. Germline CDR1 is SGHTA and CDR2 is FQGNSA. The specimen comprised peripheral blood, sampled on day 0 of AZD1222 vaccination. V gene TRBV7-2 combines with J gene TRBJ1-4, with unresolved D. The receptor was derived from an adult in good health. CDR3 amino acids: CASSPPPPHEKLFF. The CDR3 region has the DNA TGTGCCAGCAGCCCCCCCCCACCACATGAAAAACTGTTTTTT. The full variable domain, in which reference TRBV7-2 and TRBJ1-4 provide the parts outside the CDR3, is GAGVSQSPSNKVTEKGKDVELRCDPISGHTALYWYRQSLGQGLEFLIYFQGNSAPDKSGLPSDRFSAERTGGSVSTLTIQRTQQEDSAVYLCASSPPPPHEKLFFGSGTQLSVL.